This T cell receptor (beta chain) was identified in a study of blood T cell repertoires in COVID-19. Overall study: Acute and convalescent COVID-19 samples came from the United States, Italy and Spain.

Sequenced by immunoSEQ multiplex PCR; TCRdb stores in-frame clones only, minus some. The sample carries some 83,000 clones, 82% recorded once. With 6 bases clipped from V and 3 bases from J, the junction kept 6 bases outside the gene matches. Germline CDR1 MNHEY, CDR2 SVGAGI. This CDR3 contains 15 residues. The clonotype originates from a human donor in a cohort sampled during active COVID-19. V is TRBV6-5 and J is TRBJ2-3; 10 bases are shared with TRBD1. The sample comprised peripheral blood. This CDR3 is CASSYGTGVTDTQYF. The CDR3 bases are TGTGCCAGCAGCTACGGGACAGGGGTTACAGATACGCAGTATTTT.